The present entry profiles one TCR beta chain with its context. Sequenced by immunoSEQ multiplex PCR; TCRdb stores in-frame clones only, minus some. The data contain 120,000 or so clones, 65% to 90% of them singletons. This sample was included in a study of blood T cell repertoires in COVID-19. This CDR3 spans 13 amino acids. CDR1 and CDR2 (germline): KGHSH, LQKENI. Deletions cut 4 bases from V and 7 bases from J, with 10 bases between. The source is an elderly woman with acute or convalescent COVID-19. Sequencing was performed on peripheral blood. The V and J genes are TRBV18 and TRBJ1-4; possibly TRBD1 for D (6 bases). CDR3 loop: CASSLTGSEKLFF. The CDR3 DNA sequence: TGTGCCAGCTCACTTACAGGGTCTGAAAAACTGTTTTTT.